This T cell receptor beta chain was captured in a study of regulatory T cells in long-lasting Graves disease. Study information: Persistence in Graves' disease required over 5 years of antithyroid drugs plus positive TSH receptor antibodies.

The time point is: persistent/refractory GD, antithyroid drugs over 5 years with positive TRAb. Following extraction of RNA from PBMCs, that RNA was used to make the TCR library. CDR3 length: 15 residues. The V end lost 4 bases, the J end lost 2 bases, and 15 bases lay between the germline ends. Germline V gene lookup returns CDR1 SGHRS and CDR2 YFSETQ. For TCR beta, libraries came from iRepertoire HTBI primers and Arm-PCR of CDR3 regions. A single record per CDR3 protein comes from TCRdb applying MiXCR to the multiplex PCR reads. The repertoire holds around 460,000 distinct CDR3 sequences, with roughly 22% as singletons.

The TCR comes from a female donor with Graves disease. Material: peripheral blood mononuclear cells (PBMCs), obtained when the disease was refractory, from a patient treated with antithyroid drugs. This sequence joins TRBV5-1 and TRBJ2-5; tentative D call: TRBD2 (6 bases). The CDR3 region is CASSRDFRLQETQYF. The CDR3 DNA reads TGCGCCAGCAGCAGGGACTTCCGCTTACAAGAGACCCAGTACTTC.